This T cell receptor (beta chain) was sequenced for a study of blood T cells in healthy people across ages. Whole-study results and caveats: Unsorted PBMCs ruled out conclusive naive versus antigen-experienced comparison. In older individuals, TCR beta diversity per million T cells was lower, falling roughly linearly with age.

RNA extraction gave at least 5 micrograms of total RNA per sample. Comments on this clonotype: Its target is not known.

The second PCR ran roughly 6 to 11 cycles with a sample-barcoded 5' primer and J-beta primers. TCRdb used MiXCR to reprocess the 5' RACE reads, holding one entry per CDR3 protein. This sample carries some 370,000 distinct CDR3 sequences, 45% to 60% of them seen once, and the ten largest clones take approximately 51%. The CDR3 contains 15 residues. The germline gives CDR1 SGHRS, CDR2 YFSETQ. V lost 0 bases, J lost 8 bases, and 17 bases lay in between. The source of this sequence is a man between 60 and 75 years old in good health. The sample taken for sequencing was blood. This chain uses TRBV5-1 with TRBJ1-2; TRBD1 might be the D (5 bases). In DNA form, the CDR3 reads TGCGCCAGCAGCTTGGAATATCGGCAGGGTCACGGCTACACCTTC. Amino acid sequence: CASSLEYRQGHGYTF.